This entry describes one T cell receptor beta chain. CDR1 is SGHVS and CDR2 is FNYEAQ in the germline V gene. Trimming took 5 bases from V and 1 from J; bases not matched to a gene: 9. The CDR3 consists of 17 residues. This record belongs to a study of blood T cells in healthy people across ages. Through a sample-barcoded 5' primer and a J-beta primer mix, a second PCR was run for roughly 6 to 12 cycles. MiXCR, applied by TCRdb to the 5' RACE reads, yields one record per CDR3 protein. The sample holds 780,000 or so distinct CDR3 sequences, 56% seen once. V usage is TRBV7-6 and J usage is TRBJ1-4, with TRBD1 matching 8 bases. The sequenced sample was blood. The source of this sequence is a man in his forties in good health. The CDR3 DNA follows: TGTGCCAGCAGCCTAAGGACAGGGCAAGGAACTAATGAAAAACTGTTTTTT. Translation gives CASSLRTGQGTNEKLFF.